This T cell receptor beta chain is drawn from a study of shared clonotypes between healthy human individuals. Per germline, CDR1 MDHEN and CDR2 SYDVKM. V was clipped by 4 bases and J by 0 bases, with 10 bases between them. CDR3 length: 15 amino acids. Both subsets, CD45RA+ naive and CD45RA-negative memory, were split from the CD4+ cells. Sorted-subset replicate PCRs used 200 ng of genomic DNA. This amount corresponded to 33,000 or so T cell genomes. The protocol was immunoSEQ multiplex PCR, while the TCRdb copy is restricted to in-frame clones and leaves out a portion. The sample has fewer than 1.8 million clones, about 98.5% seen once. This clone was seen once.

The chain links TRBV28 to TRBJ1-5, with D possibly matching TRBD1 (5 bases). This receptor was identified in a young man in good health. The sample consisted of naive CD4+ T cells sorted from blood. Subset denoted: CD45RA+ positively selected. The CDR3 nucleotides are TGTGCCAGCAGTTGGGGCTCATATAGCAATCAGCCCCAGCATTTT. Translated, it gives CASSWGSYSNQPQHF.